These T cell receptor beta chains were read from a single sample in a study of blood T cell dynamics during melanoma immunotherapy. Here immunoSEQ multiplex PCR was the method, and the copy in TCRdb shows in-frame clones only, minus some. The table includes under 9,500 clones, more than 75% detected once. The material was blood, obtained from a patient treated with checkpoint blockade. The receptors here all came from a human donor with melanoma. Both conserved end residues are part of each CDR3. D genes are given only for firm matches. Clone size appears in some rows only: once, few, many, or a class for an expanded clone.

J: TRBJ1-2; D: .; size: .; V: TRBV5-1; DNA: TGCGCCAGCAGCTTTAACACGGATGGCTACACCTTC; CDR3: CASSFNTDGYTF
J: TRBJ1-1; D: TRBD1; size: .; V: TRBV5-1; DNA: TGCGCCAGCAGCTTGGCCGCAGGGGGTGAAGCTTTCTTT; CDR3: CASSLAAGGEAFF
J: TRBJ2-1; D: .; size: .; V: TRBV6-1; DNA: TGTGCCAGCAGTGAAGGGGCGGGATGGAGCTCCTACAATGAGCAGTTCTTC; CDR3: CASSEGAGWSSYNEQFF
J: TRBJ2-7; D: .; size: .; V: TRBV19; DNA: TGTGCCAGTGGTCTAGCGAGTACCTACGAGCAGTACTTC; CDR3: CASGLASTYEQYF
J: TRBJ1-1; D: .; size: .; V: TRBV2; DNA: TGTGCCAGCAGTGTGGAGGGGGTATGGGGAGCTTTCTTT; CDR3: CASSVEGVWGAFF
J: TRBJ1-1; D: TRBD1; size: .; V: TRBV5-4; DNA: TGTGCCAGCAGCGGAGGGGGCTTGCAAGGGCCCCGGGCTTTCTTT; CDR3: CASSGGGLQGPRAFF
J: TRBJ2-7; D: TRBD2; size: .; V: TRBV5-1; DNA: TGCGCCAGCAGTCAGCGGGGGGATCCTTACGAGCAGTACTTC; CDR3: CASSQRGDPYEQYF
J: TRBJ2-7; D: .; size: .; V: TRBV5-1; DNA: TGCGCCAGCAGCTTGGACAGGTCCTACGAGCAGTACTTC; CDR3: CASSLDRSYEQYF
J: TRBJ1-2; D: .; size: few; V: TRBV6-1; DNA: TGTGCCAGCAGTGAGCTGGGTGGCTCGGACTATGGCTACACCTTC; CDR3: CASSELGGSDYGYTF
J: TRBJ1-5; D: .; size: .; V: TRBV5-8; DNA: TGTGCCAGCACCCGAGTGGGGTATAGCAATCAGCCCCAGCATTTT; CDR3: CASTRVGYSNQPQHF
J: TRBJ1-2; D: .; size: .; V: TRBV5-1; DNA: TGCGCCCGCAGCGGGGGGCGGTCCTCGGTTGGGGGCTACACCTTC; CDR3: CARSGGRSSVGGYTF
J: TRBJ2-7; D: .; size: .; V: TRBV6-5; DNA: TGTGCCAGCAGTCTCGGGGAAGGGCGATGCTTC; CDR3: CASSLGEGRCF
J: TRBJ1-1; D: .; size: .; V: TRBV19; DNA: TGTGCCGCCGCCGAGGGACTGAACACTGAAGCTTTCTTT; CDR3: CAAAEGLNTEAFF
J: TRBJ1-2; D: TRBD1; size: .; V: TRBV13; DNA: TGTGCCAGCAGCTCGGGACAGCATGGCTACACCTTC; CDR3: CASSSGQHGYTF
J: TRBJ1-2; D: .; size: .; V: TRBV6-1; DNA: TGTGCCAGCACCACAGGGAGGGGCTATGGCTACACCTTC; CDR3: CASTTGRGYGYTF
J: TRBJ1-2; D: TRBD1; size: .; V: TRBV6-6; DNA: TGTGCCAGCACCCAGACAGGGGGCTATGGCTACACCTTC; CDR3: CASTQTGGYGYTF
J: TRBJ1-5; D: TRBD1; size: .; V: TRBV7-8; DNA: TGTGCCAGCAGCCTCACCATCCACGCTCCGGGACAGGGGAGGACCCAGCATTTT; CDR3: CASSLTIHAPGQGRTQHF
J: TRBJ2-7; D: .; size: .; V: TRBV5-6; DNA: TGTGCCAGCAGCTTGGCCAGTCCCCACGAGCAGTACTTC; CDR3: CASSLASPHEQYF
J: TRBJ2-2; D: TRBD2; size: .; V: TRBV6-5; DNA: TGTGCCAGCAGTTTGGGACTAGCGGCCGGGGAGCTGTTTTTT; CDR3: CASSLGLAAGELFF
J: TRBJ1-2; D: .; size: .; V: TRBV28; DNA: TGTGCCAGCAGTTTAAGGACTCTATATGGCTACACCTTC; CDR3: CASSLRTLYGYTF
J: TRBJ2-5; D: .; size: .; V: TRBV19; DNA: TGTGCCAGATCAAAGACAAACCTCAAGGAGACCCAGTACTTC; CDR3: CARSKTNLKETQYF
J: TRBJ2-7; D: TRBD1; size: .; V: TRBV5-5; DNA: TGTGCCAGCAGCTTGGCAGGGGGCGAGCAGTACTTC; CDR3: CASSLAGGEQYF
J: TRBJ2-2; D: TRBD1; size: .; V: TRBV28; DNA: TGTGCCAGCAGTTTCGACAGGGGGCAAACCGGGGAGCTGTTTTTT; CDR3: CASSFDRGQTGELFF
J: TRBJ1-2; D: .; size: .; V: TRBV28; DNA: TGTGCCAGCAGTTCGCCAGGACTTAACTATGGCTACACCTTC; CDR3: CASSSPGLNYGYTF
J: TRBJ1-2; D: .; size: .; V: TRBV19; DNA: TGTGCCAGTACCCCGATTCCCGGGAGATCTAACTATGGCTACACCTTC; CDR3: CASTPIPGRSNYGYTF
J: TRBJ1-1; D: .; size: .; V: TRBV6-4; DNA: TGTGCCAGCAGTGACAACGGGGTGAACACTGAAGCTTTCTTT; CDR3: CASSDNGVNTEAFF
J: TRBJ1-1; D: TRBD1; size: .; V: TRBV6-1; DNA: TGTGCCAGCAGTGAAACAGACAGGGTCAACACTGAAGCTTTCTTT; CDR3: CASSETDRVNTEAFF
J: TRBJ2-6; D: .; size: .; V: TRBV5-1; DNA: TGCGCCAGCAGCTCAGACCCGAGCTCTGGGGCCAACGTCCTGACTTTC; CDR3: CASSSDPSSGANVLTF
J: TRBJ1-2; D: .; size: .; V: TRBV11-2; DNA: TGTGCCAGCAGCGAAGGACCCGATGGCTACACCTTC; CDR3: CASSEGPDGYTF
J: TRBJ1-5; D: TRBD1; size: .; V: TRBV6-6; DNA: TGTGCCAGCAATAATCCGGGACAGGGCCCCCAGCCCCAGCATTTT; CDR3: CASNNPGQGPQPQHF
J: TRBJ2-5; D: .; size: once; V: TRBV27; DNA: TGTGCCAGCACTAAACCCCTCGAGACCCAGTACTTC; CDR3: CASTKPLETQYF
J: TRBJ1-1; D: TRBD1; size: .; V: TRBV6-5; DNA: TGTGCCAGCAGTTACGGCAGGGGGATAGGTGAAGCTTTCTTT; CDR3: CASSYGRGIGEAFF
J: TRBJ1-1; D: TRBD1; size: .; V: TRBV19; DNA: TGTGCCAGTAGCCCCGGACAGGGGATCACTGAAGCTTTCTTT; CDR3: CASSPGQGITEAFF
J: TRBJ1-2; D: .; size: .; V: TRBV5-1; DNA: TGCGCCAGCAGCTTAGAGGACCCGGCGAACTATGGCTACACCTTC; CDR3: CASSLEDPANYGYTF
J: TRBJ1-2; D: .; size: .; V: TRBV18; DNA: TGTGCCAGCTCACGGGAAGTTAACTATGGCTACACCTTC; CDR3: CASSREVNYGYTF
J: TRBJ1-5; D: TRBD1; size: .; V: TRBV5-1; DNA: TGCGCCAGCAGTACAGGGGAGGTGGGACAGCCCCAGCATTTT; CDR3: CASSTGEVGQPQHF
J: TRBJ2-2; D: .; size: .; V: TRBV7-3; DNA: TGTGCCAGCAGCTTAATGGGAGGCGGGGAGCTGTTTTTT; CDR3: CASSLMGGGELFF
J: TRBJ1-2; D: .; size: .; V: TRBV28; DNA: TGTGCCAGCTTTTCCGGGACCGTGGGCTACACCTTC; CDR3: CASFSGTVGYTF
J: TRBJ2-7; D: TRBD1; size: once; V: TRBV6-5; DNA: TGTGCCAGCAGTTACTCGACAGGGACCTACGAGCAGTACTTC; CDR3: CASSYSTGTYEQYF
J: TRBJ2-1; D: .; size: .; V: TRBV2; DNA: TGTGCCAGCAGTATCACTAGCCTCGACCTCAATGAGCAGTTCTTC; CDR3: CASSITSLDLNEQFF
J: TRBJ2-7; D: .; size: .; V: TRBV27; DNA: TGTGCCAGCAGTTACTCCTTTGCGGGCAACGAGCAGTACTTC; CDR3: CASSYSFAGNEQYF
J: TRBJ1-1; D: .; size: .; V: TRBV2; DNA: TGTGCCAGCAGCAGGGGTGGGGTCACTGAAGCTTTCTTT; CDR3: CASSRGGVTEAFF
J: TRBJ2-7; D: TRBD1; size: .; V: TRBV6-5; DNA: TGTGCCAGCAACCCTGGAGGGACAGGCTACCAGCAGTACTTC; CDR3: CASNPGGTGYQQYF
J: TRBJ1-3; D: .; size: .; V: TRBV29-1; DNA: TGCAGCGTGAGAGAAAAGAGCTCTGGAAACACCATATATTTT; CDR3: CSVREKSSGNTIYF
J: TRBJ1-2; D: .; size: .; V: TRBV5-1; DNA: TGCGCCAGCAGCAAAACTCTGGATGGCTACACCTTC; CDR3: CASSKTLDGYTF
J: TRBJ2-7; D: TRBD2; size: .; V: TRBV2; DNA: TGTGCCAGCAGCAATAGCGGGGCCTCCTACGAGCAGTACTTC; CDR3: CASSNSGASYEQYF
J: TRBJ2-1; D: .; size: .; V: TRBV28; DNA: TGTGCCAGCAGCAACGGAGGGGGATACAATGAGCAGTTCTTC; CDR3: CASSNGGGYNEQFF
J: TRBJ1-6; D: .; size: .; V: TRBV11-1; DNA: TGTGCCAGCAGCCCTAGGAATAGAGGAGACTCACCCCTCCACTTT; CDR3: CASSPRNRGDSPLHF
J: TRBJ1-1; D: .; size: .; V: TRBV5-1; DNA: TGCGCCAGCCTTTCAGGGAGGATGAACACTGAAGCTTTCTTT; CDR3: CASLSGRMNTEAFF
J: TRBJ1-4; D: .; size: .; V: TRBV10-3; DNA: TGTGCCATCAGCAGGGGAACTAATGAAAAACTGTTTTTT; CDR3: CAISRGTNEKLFF
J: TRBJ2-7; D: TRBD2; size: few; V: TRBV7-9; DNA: TGTGCCAGCAGGTCCGGGACTAGCGGGGGGTCGGGATCGCACGAGCAGTACTTC; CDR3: CASRSGTSGGSGSHEQYF
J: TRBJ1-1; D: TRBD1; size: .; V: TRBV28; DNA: TGTGCCAGCAGTTCAGAATACAGGGGCACTGAAGCTTTCTTT; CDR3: CASSSEYRGTEAFF
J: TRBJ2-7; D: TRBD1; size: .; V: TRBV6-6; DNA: TGTGCCAGCAAAACGACAGGGGGTTCCTACGAGCAGTACTTC; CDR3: CASKTTGGSYEQYF
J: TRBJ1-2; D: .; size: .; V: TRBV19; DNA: TGTGCCAGTAGTATGGCAGGGAGGCATGGCTACACCTTC; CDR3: CASSMAGRHGYTF
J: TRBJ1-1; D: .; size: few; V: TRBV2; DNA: TGTGCCAGCTCCGGCGGATCCAACACTGAAGCTTTCTTT; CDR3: CASSGGSNTEAFF